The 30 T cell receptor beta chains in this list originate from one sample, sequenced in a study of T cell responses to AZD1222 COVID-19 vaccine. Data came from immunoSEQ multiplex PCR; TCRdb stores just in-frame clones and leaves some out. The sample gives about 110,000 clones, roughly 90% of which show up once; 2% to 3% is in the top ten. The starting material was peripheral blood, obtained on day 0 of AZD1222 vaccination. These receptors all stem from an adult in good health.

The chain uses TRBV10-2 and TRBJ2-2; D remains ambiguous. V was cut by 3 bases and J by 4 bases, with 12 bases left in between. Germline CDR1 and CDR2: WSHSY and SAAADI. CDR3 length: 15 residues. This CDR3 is CASSDSGYSTGELFF. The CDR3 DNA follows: TGCGCCAGCAGTGATAGTGGTTACTCCACCGGGGAGCTGTTTTTT.

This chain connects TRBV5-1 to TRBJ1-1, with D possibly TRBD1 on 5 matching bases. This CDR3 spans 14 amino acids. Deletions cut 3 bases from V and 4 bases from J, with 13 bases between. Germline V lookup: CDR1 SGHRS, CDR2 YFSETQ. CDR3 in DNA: TGCGCCAGCAGCTATGCCATCCAGGGCACTGAAGCTTTCTTT. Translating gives CASSYAIQGTEAFF.

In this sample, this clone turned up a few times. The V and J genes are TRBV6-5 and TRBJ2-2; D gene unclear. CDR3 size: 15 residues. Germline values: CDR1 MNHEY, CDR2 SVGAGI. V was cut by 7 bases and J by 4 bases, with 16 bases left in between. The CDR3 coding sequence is TGTGCCAGCAAGGGCGTTACTTCTGTCACCGGGGAGCTGTTTTTT. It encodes CASKGVTSVTGELFF.

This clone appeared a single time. The DNA of the CDR3 is TGTGCCAGCAGTAAGGGACAGTTTAATGAAAAACTGTTTTTT. Translation: CASSKGQFNEKLFF. This chain joins TRBV28 and TRBJ1-4; 7 nucleotides align to TRBD1. Germline CDR1 MDHEN, CDR2 SYDVKM. This CDR3 is built from 14 residues. J gave up 4 bases and V 5 bases, and 4 bases lay outside the gene matches.

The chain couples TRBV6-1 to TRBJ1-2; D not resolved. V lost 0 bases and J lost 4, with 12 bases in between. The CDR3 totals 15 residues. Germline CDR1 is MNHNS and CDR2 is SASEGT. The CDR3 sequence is CASSEALHSFYGYTF. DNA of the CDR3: TGTGCCAGCAGTGAAGCGCTTCACAGCTTCTATGGCTACACCTTC.

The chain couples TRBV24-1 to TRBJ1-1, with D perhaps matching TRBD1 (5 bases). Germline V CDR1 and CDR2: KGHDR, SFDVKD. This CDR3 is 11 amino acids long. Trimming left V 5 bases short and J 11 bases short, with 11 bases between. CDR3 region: CATSGGTSAFF. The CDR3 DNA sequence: TGTGCCACCAGTGGTGGGACGTCGGCTTTCTTT.

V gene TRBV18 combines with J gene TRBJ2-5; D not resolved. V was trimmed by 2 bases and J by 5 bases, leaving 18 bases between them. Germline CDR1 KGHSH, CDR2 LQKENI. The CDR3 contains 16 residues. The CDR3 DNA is TGTGCCAGCTCACCATCTTCAAGAACCCAGTCGGAGACCCAGTACTTC. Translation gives CASSPSSRTQSETQYF.

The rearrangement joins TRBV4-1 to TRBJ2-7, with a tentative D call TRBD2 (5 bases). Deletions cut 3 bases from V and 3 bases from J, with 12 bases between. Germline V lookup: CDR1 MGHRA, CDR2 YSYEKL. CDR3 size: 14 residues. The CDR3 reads CASSQGFGGYEQYF. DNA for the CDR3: TGCGCCAGCAGCCAGGGTTTCGGAGGCTACGAGCAGTACTTC.

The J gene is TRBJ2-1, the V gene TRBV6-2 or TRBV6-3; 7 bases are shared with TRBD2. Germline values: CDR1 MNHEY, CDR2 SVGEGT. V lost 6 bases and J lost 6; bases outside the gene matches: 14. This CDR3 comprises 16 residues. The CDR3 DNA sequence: TGTGCCAGCAGCCGCGGAGGGTGGGGAGGGGCCAATGAGCAGTTCTTC. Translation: CASSRGGWGGANEQFF.

As DNA, the CDR3 is TGTGCCAGCAGCTTAGACAGGGTCGCTTCACCCCTCCACTTT. Translation: CASSLDRVASPLHF. The chain employs TRBV5-4 and TRBJ1-6; TRBD1 matches at 7 bases. Trimming took 2 bases from V and 9 from J; bases not matched to a gene: 5. The CDR3 is 14 amino acids. Germline values: CDR1 SGHNT, CDR2 YYREEE (reference sequence).

The CDR3 nucleotides are TGTGCCAGCAGCACTGCATCCGGGGAGCTGTTTTTT. Translating it yields CASSTASGELFF. The chain has TRBV5-6 and TRBJ2-2; no definite D call. Germline V gene data show CDR1 as SGHDT and CDR2 as YYEEEE. V lost 4 bases to trimming and J lost 6 bases, with 7 bases between them. This CDR3 is built from 12 residues.

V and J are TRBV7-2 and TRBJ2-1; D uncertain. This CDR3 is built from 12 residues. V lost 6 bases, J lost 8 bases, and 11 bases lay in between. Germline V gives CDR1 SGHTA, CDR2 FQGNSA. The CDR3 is CASRPAGDEQFF. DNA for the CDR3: TGTGCCAGCAGACCCGCAGGCGATGAGCAGTTCTTC.

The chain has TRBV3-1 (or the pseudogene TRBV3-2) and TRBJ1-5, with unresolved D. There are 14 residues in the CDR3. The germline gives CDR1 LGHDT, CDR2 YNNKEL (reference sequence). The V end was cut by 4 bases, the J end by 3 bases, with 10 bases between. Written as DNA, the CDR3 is TGTGCCAGCAGCCCGGGTCTAATCAATCAGCCCCAGCATTTT. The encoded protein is CASSPGLINQPQHF.

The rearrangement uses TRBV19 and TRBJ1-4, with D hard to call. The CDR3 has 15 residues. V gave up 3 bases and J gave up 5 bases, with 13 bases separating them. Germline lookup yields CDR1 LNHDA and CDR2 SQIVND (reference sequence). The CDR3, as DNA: TGTGCCAGTAGTATTGAGAACCGCCAAAATGAAAAACTGTTTTTT. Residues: CASSIENRQNEKLFF.

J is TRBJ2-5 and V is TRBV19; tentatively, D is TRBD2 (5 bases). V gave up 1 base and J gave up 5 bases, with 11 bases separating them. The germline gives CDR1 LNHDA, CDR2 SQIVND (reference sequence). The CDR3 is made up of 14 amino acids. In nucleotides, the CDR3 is TGTGCCAGTAGTATAGGAGGACGGGGTGAGACCCAGTACTTC. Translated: CASSIGGRGETQYF.

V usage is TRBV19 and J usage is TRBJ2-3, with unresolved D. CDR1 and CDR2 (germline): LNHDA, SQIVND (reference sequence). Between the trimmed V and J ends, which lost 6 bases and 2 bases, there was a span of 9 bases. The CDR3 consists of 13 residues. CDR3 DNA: TGTGCCAGTAGGGCAGACCTCACAGATACGCAGTATTTT. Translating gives CASRADLTDTQYF.

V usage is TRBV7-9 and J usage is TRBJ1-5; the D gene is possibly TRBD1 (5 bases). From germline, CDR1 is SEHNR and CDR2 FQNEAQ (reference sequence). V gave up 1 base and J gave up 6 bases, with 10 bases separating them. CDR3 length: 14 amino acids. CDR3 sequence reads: CASSLEAGLQPQHF. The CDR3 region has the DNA TGTGCCAGCAGCTTAGAGGCGGGGCTTCAGCCCCAGCATTTT.

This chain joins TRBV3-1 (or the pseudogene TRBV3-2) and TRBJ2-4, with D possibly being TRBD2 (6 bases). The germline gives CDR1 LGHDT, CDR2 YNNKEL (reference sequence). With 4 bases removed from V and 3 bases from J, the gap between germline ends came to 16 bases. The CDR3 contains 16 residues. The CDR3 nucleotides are TGTGCCAGCAGCCCTGAACTAGCTTTAGACAAAAACATTCAGTACTTC. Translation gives CASSPELALDKNIQYF.

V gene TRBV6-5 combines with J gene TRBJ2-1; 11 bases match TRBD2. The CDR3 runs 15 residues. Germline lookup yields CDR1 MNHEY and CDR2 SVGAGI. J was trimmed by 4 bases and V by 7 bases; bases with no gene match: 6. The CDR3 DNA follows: TGTGCCAGCATCACTAGCGGGGGTGATTACAATGAGCAGTTCTTC. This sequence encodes CASITSGGDYNEQFF.

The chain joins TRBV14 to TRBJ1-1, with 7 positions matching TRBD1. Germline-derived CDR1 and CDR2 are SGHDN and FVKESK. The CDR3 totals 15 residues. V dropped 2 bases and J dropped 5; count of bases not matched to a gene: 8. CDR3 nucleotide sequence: TGTGCCAGCAGCCAACAACAGGGGAGTACAACTGAAGCTTTCTTT. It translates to CASSQQQGSTTEAFF.

This CDR3 is CASNHKAGPYNEQFF. The CDR3 nucleotides read TGTGCCAGCAATCACAAGGCAGGTCCCTACAATGAGCAGTTCTTC. J is TRBJ2-1 and V is TRBV6-6, with no clear D. This CDR3 is 15 amino acids long. Trimming shortened V by 7 bases and J by 2 bases, and 15 bases separated the two germline ends. Germline CDR1 and CDR2: MNHNY and SVGAGI (reference sequence).

CDR3 nucleotides: TGTGCGGAGAGGGGGGAGTTTAACACTGAAGCTTTCTTT. This codes for CAERGEFNTEAFF. V gene TRBV10-3 combines with J gene TRBJ1-1; the D gene is possibly TRBD1 (6 bases). The CDR3 extends over 13 amino acids. Germline V gene sequence: CDR1 ENHRY, CDR2 SYGVKD.

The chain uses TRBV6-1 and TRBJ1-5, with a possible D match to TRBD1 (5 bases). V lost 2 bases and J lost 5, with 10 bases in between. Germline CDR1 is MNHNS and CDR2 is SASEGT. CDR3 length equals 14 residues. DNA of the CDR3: TGTGCCAGCAGTGAATGGGGGTGGGATCAGCCCCAGCATTTT. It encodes CASSEWGWDQPQHF.

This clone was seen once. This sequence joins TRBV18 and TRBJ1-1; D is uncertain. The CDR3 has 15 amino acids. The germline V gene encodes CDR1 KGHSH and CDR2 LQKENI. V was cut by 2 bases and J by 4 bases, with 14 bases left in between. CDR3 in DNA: TGTGCCAGCTCACCAGGGCCTCCCGGTGGCACTGAAGCTTTCTTT. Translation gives CASSPGPPGGTEAFF.

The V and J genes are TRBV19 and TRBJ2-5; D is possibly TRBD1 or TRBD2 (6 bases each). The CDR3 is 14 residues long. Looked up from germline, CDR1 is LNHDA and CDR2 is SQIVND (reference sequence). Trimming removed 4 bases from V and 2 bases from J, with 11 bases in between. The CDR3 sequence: CASSTGDSQETQYF. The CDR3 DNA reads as TGTGCCAGTAGTACAGGGGACTCGCAAGAGACCCAGTACTTC.

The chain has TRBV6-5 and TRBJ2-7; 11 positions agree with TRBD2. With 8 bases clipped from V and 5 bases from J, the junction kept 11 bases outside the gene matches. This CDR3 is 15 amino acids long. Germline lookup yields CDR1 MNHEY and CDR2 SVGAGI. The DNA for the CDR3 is TGTGCCAGCTATATAGCGGGAGGGCTGTTGAACGAGCAGTACTTC. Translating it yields CASYIAGGLLNEQYF.

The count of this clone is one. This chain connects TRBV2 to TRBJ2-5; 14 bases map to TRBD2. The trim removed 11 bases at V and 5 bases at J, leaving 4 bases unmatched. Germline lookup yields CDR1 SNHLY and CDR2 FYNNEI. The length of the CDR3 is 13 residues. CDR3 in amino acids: CALTSGRGETQYF. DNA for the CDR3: TGTGCCCTGACTAGCGGGAGGGGGGAGACCCAGTACTTC.

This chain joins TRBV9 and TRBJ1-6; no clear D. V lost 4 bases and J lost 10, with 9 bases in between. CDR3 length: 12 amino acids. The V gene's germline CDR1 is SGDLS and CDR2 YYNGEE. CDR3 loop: CASSTTDSPLHF. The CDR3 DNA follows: TGTGCCAGCAGCACGACGGACTCACCCCTCCACTTT.

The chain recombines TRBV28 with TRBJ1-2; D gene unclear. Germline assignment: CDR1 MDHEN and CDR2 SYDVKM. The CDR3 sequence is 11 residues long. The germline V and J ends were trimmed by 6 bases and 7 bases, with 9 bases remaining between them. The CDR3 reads CASRTSAGYTF. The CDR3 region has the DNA TGTGCCAGCAGGACGAGCGCTGGCTACACCTTC.

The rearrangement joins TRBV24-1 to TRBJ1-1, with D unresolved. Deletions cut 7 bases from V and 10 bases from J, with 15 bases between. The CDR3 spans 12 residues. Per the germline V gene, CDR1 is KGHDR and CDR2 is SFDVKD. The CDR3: CATRDVTRGAFF. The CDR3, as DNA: TGTGCCACCAGGGACGTTACACGGGGAGCTTTCTTT.